This is a list of T cell receptor beta chains from one sample in a study of sequential checkpoint blockade in melanoma. Using immunoSEQ multiplex PCR, the repertoire was profiled, and TCRdb retains in-frame clones only, with some absent. The table shows about 18,000 clones, with about 50% occurring only once. The sample was CD8+ T cells sorted from blood (inferred from file names), taken from a patient given nivolumab and ipilimumab in sequence. The receptors were gathered from a human donor with melanoma. Each CDR3 is given with its conserved first and last residue. Each record gives: D gene, V gene, clone size, J gene, CDR3 DNA, CDR3 protein. The D gene is left open where the match is weak. Only some rows state a clone size, as once, few, many or a class for expanded clones.

>.|TRBV4-1|.|TRBJ1-1
TGCGCCAGCAGCCAAGGCCCGGGACTCCTGAACACTGAAGCTTTCTTT
CASSQGPGLLNTEAFF
>TRBD1|TRBV5-4|.|TRBJ1-1
TGTGCCAGCAGCTTGGGGGGGACAGGGGGAGGCCTGACTGAAGCTTTCTTT
CASSLGGTGGGLTEAFF
>.|TRBV11-3|.|TRBJ2-1
TGTGCCAGCAGCTCATCCAGGGGATCCCATGAGCAGTTCTTC
CASSSSRGSHEQFF
>.|TRBV5-3|few|TRBJ1-6
TGTGCCAGCAGCGACTCTAATTCACCCCTCCACTTT
CASSDSNSPLHF
>TRBD1|TRBV18|.|TRBJ2-1
TGTGCCAGCTCACCTATAAACAGGGGGCCTAGCTCCTACAATGAGCAGTTCTTC
CASSPINRGPSSYNEQFF
>.|TRBV5-6|.|TRBJ1-1
TGTGCCAGCGAACTTGCGGGACTGAACACTGAAGCTTTCTTT
CASELAGLNTEAFF
>.|TRBV9|.|TRBJ2-3
TGTGCCAGCACCCAGAGCGAAGATACGCAGTATTTT
CASTQSEDTQYF
>.|TRBV27|few|TRBJ2-7
TGTGCCAGCATGGGCGGGGCCTCCTACGAGCAGTACTTC
CASMGGASYEQYF
>.|TRBV7-9|.|TRBJ2-3
TGTGCCAGCAGCTTCGAGCTGAAACAGTATTTT
CASSFELKQYF
>TRBD2|TRBV5-4|.|TRBJ2-7
TGTGCCAGCAGCCAGATAGCGGGGTCCTCCTACGAGCAGTACTTC
CASSQIAGSSYEQYF
>TRBD2|TRBV6-1|few|TRBJ2-7
TGTGCCAGCAGTGAAGGGTTAGCGGGGGGACCCTACGAGCAGTACTTC
CASSEGLAGGPYEQYF
>.|TRBV11-2|once|TRBJ2-7
TGTGCCAGCAGCCTAGTCAACGAGCAGTACTTC
CASSLVNEQYF
>TRBD2|TRBV7-2|few|TRBJ2-1
TGTGCCAGCAGCACAGCGGGAGGGGGGTATGAGCAGTTCTTC
CASSTAGGGYEQFF
>TRBD1|TRBV2|few|TRBJ2-5
TGTGCCAGCACCCAAGCGGATGCAGGGGTTGATGGTGGGACAGCCCAGTACTTC
CASTQADAGVDGGTAQYF
>.|TRBV6-5|.|TRBJ1-1
TGTGCCAGCAGTCCCGACAGTCCTAACACTGAAGCTTTCTTT
CASSPDSPNTEAFF
>.|TRBV5-6|.|TRBJ1-1
TGTGCCAGCAGCTTGGAAAGGGGTAGAAACACTGAAGCTTTCTTT
CASSLERGRNTEAFF
>.|TRBV7-2|.|TRBJ2-1
TGTGCCAGCAGCGTCACGTTTAGCGGACTTTTCTCCTACAATGAGCAGTTCTTC
CASSVTFSGLFSYNEQFF
>.|TRBV7-8|.|TRBJ2-7
TGTGCCAGCAGCCCGTCGGTGTCGATCCTCTCCTACGAGCAGTACTTC
CASSPSVSILSYEQYF
>TRBD2|TRBV7-2|.|TRBJ2-1
TGTGCCAGCAGCTTAGTTGTGGGGGGGTCCTACAATGAGCAGTTCTTC
CASSLVVGGSYNEQFF
>.|TRBV18|medium-sized|TRBJ2-7
TGTGCCAGCTCACCTATTCCCACCGTAGCGTACGAGCAGTACTTC
CASSPIPTVAYEQYF
>.|TRBV2|.|TRBJ2-5
TGTGCCAGCAGCGGTAAAACAGGGAATTACCTCCAAGAGACCCAGTACTTC
CASSGKTGNYLQETQYF
>.|TRBV6-5|.|TRBJ1-2
TGTGCCAGCAGTTACTCTTCAGGGGTGTTCGGCTACACCTTC
CASSYSSGVFGYTF
>TRBD1|TRBV5-5|.|TRBJ1-1
TGTGCCAGCAGCTACACTTTATACAGACAGGGTTCGTACACTGAAGCTTTCTTT
CASSYTLYRQGSYTEAFF
>TRBD1|TRBV5-4|.|TRBJ1-5
TGTGCCAGCAGCTTCAGGGGGCTATCGACCCCCAGCAATCAGCCCCAGCATTTT
CASSFRGLSTPSNQPQHF
>.|TRBV9|.|TRBJ2-7
TGTGCCAGCAGCCCGTCTTTGGCTCTCCTCTACGAGCAGTACTTC
CASSPSLALLYEQYF
>.|TRBV28|.|TRBJ1-2
TGTGCCAGCAGTTTAATCCCAGGGGTCTTGTATGGCTACACCTTC
CASSLIPGVLYGYTF
>.|TRBV27|.|TRBJ2-7
TGTGCCAGCAGTTTATCCGCGGGATCCGGTCCCCACGAGCAGTACTTC
CASSLSAGSGPHEQYF
>TRBD1|TRBV6-1|few|TRBJ1-5
TGTGCCAGCAGTTCTAGACAGGGGGGCAATCAGCCCCAGCATTTT
CASSSRQGGNQPQHF
>.|TRBV11-1|.|TRBJ1-3
TGTGCCAGCAGCTCCGACGGGTCCTCTGGAAACACCATATATTTT
CASSSDGSSGNTIYF
>TRBD1|TRBV6-5|few|TRBJ2-2
TGTGCCAGCAGCCCGGGACAGGGCGACACCGGGGAGCTGTTTTTT
CASSPGQGDTGELFF
>TRBD1|TRBV5-8|.|TRBJ1-1
TGCGCCAGCAGCCTGAGGACAGGGGGGAACACTGAAGCTTTCTTT
CASSLRTGGNTEAFF
>TRBD2|TRBV29-1|.|TRBJ2-7
TGCAGCGTTGAAGTTTCCGGGGGGGTCCACGAGCAGTACTTC
CSVEVSGGVHEQYF
>TRBD1|TRBV30|.|TRBJ2-7
TGTGCCTGGAGCGCAGGGACAGGATCTTACTACGAGCAGTACTTC
CAWSAGTGSYYEQYF
>TRBD1|TRBV30|.|TRBJ2-5
TGTGCCTGGCTACCGGGACAGGGGCTAGAGACCCAGTACTTC
CAWLPGQGLETQYF
>TRBD1|TRBV28|.|TRBJ2-6
TGTGCCAGCAGTCGGAACGACAGGGCCGGGGCCAACGTCCTGACTTTC
CASSRNDRAGANVLTF
>TRBD2|TRBV5-6|.|TRBJ2-1
TGTGCCAGCAGCTGGGGGGGTAACAATGAGCAGTTCTTC
CASSWGGNNEQFF
>.|TRBV2|few|TRBJ1-5
TGTGCCAGCAGTGCGGGGGTCGGGGGCAATCAGCCCCAGCATTTT
CASSAGVGGNQPQHF
>.|TRBV14|few|TRBJ2-7
TGTGCCAGCAGCCAAGTACACGGGAATTGGGAGCAGTACTTC
CASSQVHGNWEQYF
>TRBD2|TRBV28|.|TRBJ2-7
TGTGCCAGCAGGGGGCGAGCCGGGAGGTCCTACGAGCAGTACTTC
CASRGRAGRSYEQYF
>.|TRBV19|.|TRBJ2-4
TGTGCCAGTAGTATAGAGGCAGGCTCCAACATTCAGTACTTC
CASSIEAGSNIQYF
>TRBD1|TRBV15|.|TRBJ1-1
TGTGCCACCCGCCGGACAGGGACAACTGAAGCTTTCTTT
CATRRTGTTEAFF
>.|TRBV6-5|.|TRBJ1-3
TGTGCCAGCAGTTACGACAATGCTGGAAACACCATATATTTT
CASSYDNAGNTIYF
>.|TRBV7-6|.|TRBJ2-1
TGTGCCAGCAGCTTGAGCGACAGTGCCAATGAGCAGTTCTTC
CASSLSDSANEQFF
>TRBD1|TRBV5-1|.|TRBJ1-2
TGCGCCAGCAGCCATCTAATGACAGGGAGAGGCTATGGCTACACCTTC
CASSHLMTGRGYGYTF
>.|TRBV7-2|.|TRBJ2-7
TGTGCCAGCAGCTTAGCGGGGGACTCAAGGTACGAGCAGTACTTC
CASSLAGDSRYEQYF
>TRBD1|TRBV11-2|.|TRBJ1-1
TGTGCCAGCAGCTTCTGGTCAGGGGGCGCAGGCAAGGACACTGAAGCTTTCTTT
CASSFWSGGAGKDTEAFF
>TRBD2|TRBV6-5|few|TRBJ2-7
TGTGCCAGCGGCTTCGGGACTAGCGGATACGAGCAGTACTTC
CASGFGTSGYEQYF
>.|TRBV28|once|TRBJ1-5
TGTGCCAGCAGTCCAGGACACCTTAGCAATCAGCCCCAGCATTTT
CASSPGHLSNQPQHF
>TRBD1|TRBV6-6|.|TRBJ2-1
TGTGCCAGCAGTATACAGGGACAGGGCTACAATGAGCAGTTCTTC
CASSIQGQGYNEQFF
>.|TRBV6-5|few|TRBJ1-1
TGTGCCAGCAGTTACTCCGGGATGAACACTGAAGCTTTCTTT
CASSYSGMNTEAFF
>.|TRBV7-9|few|TRBJ2-5
TGTGCCAGCAGCTTGGGCCGGGAGACCCAGTACTTC
CASSLGRETQYF
>TRBD1|TRBV14|.|TRBJ2-2
TGTGCCAGCAGCCCGGGACAGGGCGACACCGGGGAGCTGTTTTTT
CASSPGQGDTGELFF
>TRBD2|TRBV27|.|TRBJ2-3
TGTGCCAGCAGTTTATATAGCGGGGGGGGAACAGATACGCAGTATTTT
CASSLYSGGGTDTQYF